Listed below are T cell receptor beta chains from one sample, sequenced in a study of blood T cells in healthy people across ages. TCRdb itself ran the 5' RACE reads through MiXCR, one entry per CDR3 protein. This sample has about 1.5 million distinct CDR3 sequences, with roughly two fifths found just once. The source material was blood. All receptors derive from a woman aged 18-29 years in good health. The CDR3 runs from the conserved cysteine through the conserved F or W. Fields, in order: CDR3 protein, CDR3 DNA, clone size, D gene, J gene, V gene. The D gene is left open where the match is weak. Clone size is shown for a subset of rows, as once, few, many or a class of expanded clone.

CDR3 protein: CAWRTSGRTAEQFF
CDR3 DNA: TGTGCCTGGAGGACTAGCGGGAGGACGGCTGAGCAGTTCTTC
clone size: NA
D gene: TRBD2
J gene: TRBJ2-1
V gene: TRBV30

CDR3 protein: CASSPGRGGLTYEQYF
CDR3 DNA: TGTGCCAGCTCACCAGGTCGCGGGGGCCTCACCTACGAGCAGTACTTC
clone size: NA
D gene: NA
J gene: TRBJ2-7
V gene: TRBV18

CDR3 protein: CASSSPGQGADTEAFF
CDR3 DNA: TGTGCCAGCAGTTCCCCCGGACAGGGGGCTGACACTGAAGCTTTCTTT
clone size: few
D gene: TRBD1
J gene: TRBJ1-1
V gene: TRBV28

CDR3 protein: CASSLKSTGELFF
CDR3 DNA: TGTGCCAGCAGCTTAAAGTCGACCGGGGAGCTGTTTTTT
clone size: once
D gene: NA
J gene: TRBJ2-2
V gene: TRBV7-2

CDR3 protein: CSARPGTNINEQFF
CDR3 DNA: TGCAGTGCTAGACCAGGGACTAACATCAATGAGCAGTTCTTC
clone size: few
D gene: TRBD2
J gene: TRBJ2-1
V gene: TRBV20-1

CDR3 protein: CASSVGLAGSQETQYF
CDR3 DNA: TGTGCCAGCAGCGTAGGGCTAGCGGGGAGCCAAGAGACCCAGTACTTC
clone size: many
D gene: TRBD2
J gene: TRBJ2-5
V gene: TRBV9

CDR3 protein: CASSGTPPNIQYF
CDR3 DNA: TGTGCCAGCAGCGGGACCCCGCCCAACATTCAGTACTTC
clone size: NA
D gene: NA
J gene: TRBJ2-4
V gene: TRBV9

CDR3 protein: CASSPPKTSYNEQFF
CDR3 DNA: TGTGCCAGCTCACCACCGAAAACCTCCTACAATGAGCAGTTCTTC
clone size: NA
D gene: NA
J gene: TRBJ2-1
V gene: TRBV18

CDR3 protein: CASSRSRKGQYNQPQHF
CDR3 DNA: TGTGCCAGCAGCCGGTCCCGGAAGGGACAGTACAATCAGCCCCAGCATTTT
clone size: NA
D gene: TRBD1
J gene: TRBJ1-5
V gene: TRBV6-6

CDR3 protein: CSGSVGGELFF
CDR3 DNA: TGCAGCGGAAGCGTCGGCGGGGAGCTGTTTTTT
clone size: NA
D gene: NA
J gene: TRBJ2-2
V gene: TRBV29-1

CDR3 protein: CAWRGLINYGYTF
CDR3 DNA: TGTGCCTGGAGGGGACTGATTAACTATGGCTACACCTTC
clone size: once
D gene: NA
J gene: TRBJ1-2
V gene: TRBV30

CDR3 protein: CASSTTSATYEQYF
CDR3 DNA: TGTGCCAGCAGTACGACTAGCGCAACCTACGAGCAGTACTTC
clone size: NA
D gene: TRBD2
J gene: TRBJ2-7
V gene: TRBV6-6

CDR3 protein: CASSYPSRDEQFF
CDR3 DNA: TGTGCCAGCAGTTACCCAAGCAGGGATGAGCAGTTCTTC
clone size: NA
D gene: NA
J gene: TRBJ2-1
V gene: TRBV6-2/TRBV6-3

CDR3 protein: CASSPTTGYNEQYF
CDR3 DNA: TGTGCCAGCAGTCCCACGACAGGGTACAATGAGCAGTACTTC
clone size: NA
D gene: TRBD1
J gene: TRBJ2-7
V gene: TRBV27

CDR3 protein: CSARYSQGSSYNEQYF
CDR3 DNA: TGCAGTGCTAGGTATTCACAGGGTAGCTCCTACAATGAGCAGTACTTC
clone size: NA
D gene: NA
J gene: TRBJ2-7
V gene: TRBV20-1

CDR3 protein: CASSFTGTGNTIYF
CDR3 DNA: TGTGCCAGCAGTTTTACTGGTACTGGAAACACCATATATTTT
clone size: NA
D gene: NA
J gene: TRBJ1-3
V gene: TRBV12-3/TRBV12-4

CDR3 protein: CASSLQGFGQPQHF
CDR3 DNA: TGTGCCAGCAGTTTACAGGGTTTCGGTCAGCCCCAGCATTTT
clone size: few
D gene: NA
J gene: TRBJ1-5
V gene: TRBV27

CDR3 protein: CASSLNPPGSYNEQFF
CDR3 DNA: TGTGCCAGCAGCTTAAACCCGCCAGGATCCTACAATGAGCAGTTCTTC
clone size: NA
D gene: NA
J gene: TRBJ2-1
V gene: TRBV7-3

CDR3 protein: CSVGSRDLYNEQFF
CDR3 DNA: TGCAGCGTTGGTTCGCGGGACCTATACAATGAGCAGTTCTTC
clone size: NA
D gene: NA
J gene: TRBJ2-1
V gene: TRBV29-1

CDR3 protein: CASSLDNGPAEAFF
CDR3 DNA: TGCGCCAGCAGCTTGGATAATGGGCCAGCCGAAGCTTTCTTT
clone size: NA
D gene: NA
J gene: TRBJ1-1
V gene: TRBV5-1

CDR3 protein: CASSLAAGGFYNEQFF
CDR3 DNA: TGTGCCAGCAGCTTAGCGGCGGGGGGGTTCTACAATGAGCAGTTCTTC
clone size: NA
D gene: TRBD2
J gene: TRBJ2-1
V gene: TRBV7-8

CDR3 protein: CASGLSGTSEETQYF
CDR3 DNA: TGTGCCAGCGGCTTATCCGGGACTTCCGAAGAGACCCAGTACTTC
clone size: NA
D gene: NA
J gene: TRBJ2-5
V gene: TRBV7-2

CDR3 protein: CATSRMSGTHYGYTF
CDR3 DNA: TGTGCCACCAGCAGAATGTCCGGCACTCACTATGGCTACACCTTC
clone size: NA
D gene: NA
J gene: TRBJ1-2
V gene: TRBV15

CDR3 protein: CASNQRGSYNEQFF
CDR3 DNA: TGTGCCAGCAATCAGCGGGGCTCCTACAATGAGCAGTTCTTC
clone size: few
D gene: TRBD2
J gene: TRBJ2-1
V gene: TRBV12-3/TRBV12-4

CDR3 protein: CASSQGQGIADTQYF
CDR3 DNA: TGTGCCAGCTCACAGGGACAGGGAATCGCAGATACGCAGTATTTT
clone size: once
D gene: TRBD1
J gene: TRBJ2-3
V gene: TRBV18

CDR3 protein: CASSPPGRPLGEQYF
CDR3 DNA: TGTGCCAGCAGTCCTCCGGGGAGGCCTCTTGGCGAGCAGTACTTC
clone size: NA
D gene: NA
J gene: TRBJ2-7
V gene: TRBV12-3/TRBV12-4

CDR3 protein: CASSEQRATDTQYF
CDR3 DNA: TGTGCCAGCAGTGAGCAGCGGGCCACAGATACGCAGTATTTT
clone size: NA
D gene: NA
J gene: TRBJ2-3
V gene: TRBV25-1

CDR3 protein: CASSQVFAGSTYEQYF
CDR3 DNA: TGCGCCAGCAGCCAAGTGTTTGCCGGTTCGACCTACGAGCAGTACTTC
clone size: few
D gene: NA
J gene: TRBJ2-7
V gene: TRBV4-1

CDR3 protein: CASSRREEITDTQYF
CDR3 DNA: TGCGCCAGCAGCCGCAGAGAGGAAATCACAGATACGCAGTATTTT
clone size: NA
D gene: NA
J gene: TRBJ2-3
V gene: TRBV4-1

CDR3 protein: CASSLVEVYATDTQYF
CDR3 DNA: TGTGCCAGCAGCTTAGTGGAAGTCTACGCCACAGATACGCAGTATTTT
clone size: NA
D gene: NA
J gene: TRBJ2-3
V gene: TRBV7-9

CDR3 protein: CARSPPAGQAYEQYF
CDR3 DNA: TGTGCCCGCAGCCCTCCTGCGGGACAGGCCTACGAGCAGTACTTC
clone size: NA
D gene: TRBD1
J gene: TRBJ2-7
V gene: TRBV7-9

CDR3 protein: CSARDRKYLDGGLSYEQYF
CDR3 DNA: TGCAGTGCTAGAGATCGCAAATATTTAGACGGCGGGCTTTCCTACGAGCAGTACTTC
clone size: few
D gene: NA
J gene: TRBJ2-7
V gene: TRBV20-1

CDR3 protein: CASSDWRDNEQFF
CDR3 DNA: TGTGCCAGCAGTGATTGGAGGGACAATGAGCAGTTCTTC
clone size: NA
D gene: NA
J gene: TRBJ2-1
V gene: TRBV2

CDR3 protein: CASSLLGETADTQYF
CDR3 DNA: TGCGCCAGCAGCTTGTTGGGGGAGACCGCAGATACGCAGTATTTT
clone size: few
D gene: NA
J gene: TRBJ2-3
V gene: TRBV5-1

CDR3 protein: CASSPPGGAFTDTQYF
CDR3 DNA: TGTGCCAGCAGCCCACCTGGGGGGGCCTTCACAGATACGCAGTATTTT
clone size: NA
D gene: NA
J gene: TRBJ2-3
V gene: TRBV6-5

CDR3 protein: CASSQGWTRPEKLFF
CDR3 DNA: TGCGCCAGCAGCCAAGGGTGGACGAGACCCGAAAAACTGTTTTTT
clone size: NA
D gene: NA
J gene: TRBJ1-4
V gene: TRBV4-3

CDR3 protein: CASSLLISEQFF
CDR3 DNA: TGTGCCAGCAGCTTACTTATTAGCGAGCAGTTCTTC
clone size: few
D gene: NA
J gene: TRBJ2-1
V gene: TRBV7-2

CDR3 protein: CASSTGQGNQETQYF
CDR3 DNA: TGTGCCAGCAGCACAGGACAGGGCAACCAAGAGACCCAGTACTTC
clone size: many
D gene: TRBD1
J gene: TRBJ2-5
V gene: TRBV7-2

CDR3 protein: CASSRFLAGGNNEQYF
CDR3 DNA: TGTGCCAGCAGCCGGTTCCTAGCGGGAGGAAACAATGAGCAGTACTTC
clone size: NA
D gene: TRBD2
J gene: TRBJ2-5
V gene: TRBV7-2

CDR3 protein: CASSQTALSNQHF
CDR3 DNA: TGTGCCAGCAGCCAAACGGCCCTTAGTAACCAGCATTTT
clone size: few
D gene: NA
J gene: TRBJ1-5
V gene: TRBV3-1